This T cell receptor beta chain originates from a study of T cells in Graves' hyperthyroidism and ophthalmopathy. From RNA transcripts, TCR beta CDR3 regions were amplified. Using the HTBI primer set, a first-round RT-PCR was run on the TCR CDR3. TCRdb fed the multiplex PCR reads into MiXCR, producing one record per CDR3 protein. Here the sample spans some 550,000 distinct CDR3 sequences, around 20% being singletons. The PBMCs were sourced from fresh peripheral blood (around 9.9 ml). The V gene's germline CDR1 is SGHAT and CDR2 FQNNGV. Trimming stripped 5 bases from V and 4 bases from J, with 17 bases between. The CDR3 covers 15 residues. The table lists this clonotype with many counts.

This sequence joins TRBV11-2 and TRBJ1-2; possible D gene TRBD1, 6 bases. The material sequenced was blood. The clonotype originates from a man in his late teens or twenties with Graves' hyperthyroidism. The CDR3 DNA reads TGTGCCAGCAGCACCGAGACAGGTCGTAGCTATGGCTACACCTTC. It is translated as CASSTETGRSYGYTF.